This T cell receptor beta chain was identified in a study of Ad26.COV2.S vaccination and SARS-CoV-2 variants. Study overall: Administration of Ad26.COV2.S was intramuscular, either once or twice 56 days apart. Whole-study findings and limits: Individuals receiving vaccine had higher spike-specific TCR breadth than placebo recipients did.

Clones were sequenced by immunoSEQ multiplex PCR, and TCRdb holds only the in-frame ones, with some missing. Among hundreds of thousands of clones listed, 65% to 90% were seen once. Treatment noted: over 15 received Ad26.COV2.S at low or high dose, single or two shots; about 5 received placebo; per-sample allocation not given. Each sample was drawn 63 days after the first injection (of vaccine or placebo). In Boston, an adult donor aged 18-55 years took part. The study used a vaccine consisting of an Ad26 vector that expressed Wuhan-strain SARS-CoV-2 spike. The CDR3 extends over 11 amino acids. Looked up from germline, CDR1 is SGHDT and CDR2 is YYEEEE. V shed 2 bases and J shed 7 bases, with 7 bases lying between them. A note on this clone: The antigen is undetermined.

The sequence was obtained from a person aged 18-60 years who received the Ad26.COV2.S COVID-19 vaccine or a placebo. The sequencing used peripheral blood, collected in a trial of Ad26.COV2.S vaccine versus placebo. The chain carries TRBV5-6 and TRBJ2-7; D gene uncertain. The CDR3 sequence: CASSFRREQYF. The CDR3 nucleotides are TGTGCCAGCAGCTTCCGTAGGGAGCAGTACTTC.